This T cell receptor (beta chain) emerged from a study of lymphopenia after photon versus proton radiotherapy. Points from the study as a whole: After lymphocyte nadir, photon-treated repertoires showed oligoclonal expansion, especially CD8+ Temra. Relative stability marked proton patients; photon patients lost diversity and naive cells. A bigger post-nadir fall in TCR diversity correlated inversely with survival time in deceased patients.

This CDR3 spans 16 amino acids. With 2 bases removed from V and 2 bases from J, the gap between germline ends came to 13 bases. Germline assignment: CDR1 SEHNR and CDR2 FQNEAQ (reference sequence). Here immunoSEQ multiplex PCR was the method, and the copy in TCRdb shows in-frame clones only, minus some. The data show roughly 58,000 clones, roughly 87% seen once. As to this clone: Antigen: not known.

This receptor was taken from an older man with esophageal cancer. The chain employs TRBV7-9 and TRBJ1-3; D call uncertain. The input for sequencing was peripheral blood, taken from a patient treated with proton-based radiotherapy. CDR3 region: CASSLWLGIAGNTIYF. The CDR3 coding sequence is TGTGCCAGCAGCTTATGGTTGGGGATAGCTGGAAACACCATATATTTT.